The TCR beta chain described here comes from a study of T-cell memory formation after mild COVID-19. Study-level information: There were largely donor-specific TCR clusters.

CDR3 size: 18 residues. Trimming removed 0 bases at V and 0 bases at J, with 16 bases between. Germline lookup yields CDR1 SGHAT and CDR2 FQNNGV. This clonotype was detected only a few times. TCRdb ran MiXCR on the 5' RACE reads and lists one entry per CDR3 protein. The sample includes approximately 250,000 distinct CDR3 sequences, about 17% of them seen just once. The source of this sequence is a man younger than 35 who had mild COVID-19 (a few samples of this study predate the infection). Cell type and time point are not known. The V and J genes are TRBV11-2 and TRBJ2-3; possibly TRBD1 for D (5 bases). The material sequenced was PBMCs or a T cell subset sorted from them (not recorded which). The CDR3 DNA sequence: TGTGCCAGCAGCTTAGATTGGAAGGGGCGGCCTAGCACAGATACGCAGTATTTT. Encoded protein: CASSLDWKGRPSTDTQYF.